This passage covers 25 T cell receptor beta chains from one sample sequenced in a study of cytomegalovirus exposure and HLA in healthy donors. With 60 Vbeta and 13 Jbeta primers, the PCR was carried out. The protocol was immunoSEQ multiplex PCR, while the TCRdb copy is restricted to in-frame clones and leaves out a portion. The sample lists some 150,000 clones, around nine tenths seen once, with more than 0.7% in the top ten. Sequencing was performed on PBMCs. The receptors were sampled from a woman in her twenties or thirties in good health and CMV-seronegative.

The V gene is TRBV28, the J gene TRBJ2-3, with 7 nucleotides matching TRBD2. V shed 3 bases, J shed 5 bases, and the junction held 5 bases outside the gene matches. From germline, CDR1 is MDHEN and CDR2 SYDVKM. This CDR3 comprises 14 residues. The CDR3 sequence is CASSFRIAGDTQYF. CDR3 in DNA: TGTGCCAGCAGTTTCCGGATAGCGGGAGATACGCAGTATTTT.

The CDR3 spells CSVTGDRAYEQYF. CDR3 coding DNA: TGCAGCGTTACTGGAGACCGGGCCTACGAGCAGTACTTC. The chain employs TRBV29-1 and TRBJ2-7; D unclear. The germline V and J ends were trimmed by 5 bases and 2 bases, with 13 bases remaining between them. Germline V gene data show CDR1 as SQVTM and CDR2 as ANQGSEA. CDR3 size: 13 residues.

This rearrangement joins TRBV5-1 to TRBJ2-5; TRBD2 aligns across 7 bases. The closer fit of TRBJ2-7 to the DNA end suggests the J call may be wrong. CDR3 size: 14 residues. Germline V gives CDR1 SGHRS, CDR2 YFSETQ. The CDR3 nucleotides read TGCGCCAGCAGCTTCTATAGCGGGTCCTACGAGCAGTACTTC. It translates to CASSFYSGSYEQYF.

This chain connects TRBV5-1 to TRBJ2-7, with D unclear. The CDR3 has 14 amino acids. V lost 0 bases and J lost 4, with 11 bases in between. The germline gives CDR1 SGHRS, CDR2 YFSETQ. DNA for the CDR3: TGCGCCAGCAGCTTGGCCGCCACAGTTTACGAGCAGTACTTC. It translates to CASSLAATVYEQYF.

In its sample, this clone was seen a few times. V is TRBV18 and J is TRBJ1-4, with D unresolved. Looked up from germline, CDR1 is KGHSH and CDR2 is LQKENI. V lost 6 bases and J lost 11, with 13 bases in between. The CDR3 totals 12 residues. The CDR3 spells CASSPTPGKLFF. In nucleotides, the CDR3 is TGTGCCAGCTCCCCTACCCCGGGGAAACTGTTTTTT.

This clone was seen a single time. CDR3 amino acids: CASHGGVLYNEQFF. Written as DNA, the CDR3 is TGTGCCAGCCACGGGGGGGTTTTATACAATGAGCAGTTCTTC. The rearrangement joins TRBV27 to TRBJ2-1, with 8 bases aligning to TRBD2. Germline V gene lookup returns CDR1 MNHEY and CDR2 SMNVEV (reference sequence). Losses at the gene ends were 8 bases for V and 4 bases for J; bases not matched to a gene: 7. This CDR3 has 14 amino acids.

The chain employs TRBV19 and TRBJ1-4; unclear D gene. The V end was cut by 5 bases, the J end by 2 bases, with 12 bases between. Germline lookup yields CDR1 LNHDA and CDR2 SQIVND (reference sequence). The CDR3 consists of 15 residues. In DNA, the CDR3 is TGTGCCAGTAGTCTCTACAGCTCGACTAATGAAAAACTGTTTTTT. It encodes CASSLYSSTNEKLFF.

The CDR3 here is CASSLVGTGAQETQYF. DNA for the CDR3: TGCGCCAGCAGCTTGGTGGGGACAGGGGCCCAAGAGACCCAGTACTTC. The chain links TRBV5-1 to TRBJ2-5; 10 nucleotides agree with TRBD1. The CDR3 extends over 16 amino acids. The germline V gene has CDR1 SGHRS and CDR2 YFSETQ. V lost 0 bases and J lost 1; bases outside the gene matches: 3.

This chain joins TRBV5-1 and TRBJ2-1; 11 positions agree with TRBD2. The germline gives CDR1 SGHRS, CDR2 YFSETQ. Germline trimming cut 5 bases from V and 10 bases from J; bases unmatched to any gene: 11. This CDR3 contains 15 residues. CDR3 nucleotide sequence: TGCGCCAGCAGGCCTTCCCTAGCGGGAGGAGGGGAGCAGTTCTTC. Translated, it gives CASRPSLAGGGEQFF.

The V and J genes are TRBV13 and TRBJ2-2; TRBD2 aligns across 15 bases. The CDR3 extends over 19 amino acids. V shed 5 bases, J shed 5 bases, and the junction held 12 bases outside the gene matches. Germline CDR1 PRHDT, CDR2 FYEKMQ (reference sequence). CDR3 DNA: TGTGCCAGCAGCCCCGGACTAGCGGGAGGGCCCAGGAGAACCGGGGAGCTGTTTTTT. Protein sequence: CASSPGLAGGPRRTGELFF.

V and J are TRBV11-2 and TRBJ2-5, with D possibly matching TRBD2 (5 bases). Germline-derived CDR1 and CDR2 are SGHAT and FQNNGV. The CDR3 consists of 13 residues. Trimming pared 7 bases from V and 8 bases from J, leaving 17 bases between. Here the CDR3 reads CASTLRGSGTQYF. The CDR3, as DNA: TGTGCCAGCACTCTAAGAGGGTCGGGTACCCAGTACTTC.

This clone appeared once. The chain combines TRBV6-5 with TRBJ2-3; 10 bases line up with TRBD2. Germline CDR1 reads MNHEY; CDR2 reads SVGAGI. The trim removed 3 bases at V and 4 bases at J, leaving 4 bases unmatched. The CDR3 consists of 15 residues. The DNA of the CDR3 is TGTGCCAGCAGTTATAGCGGGGGGCCCGCAGATACGCAGTATTTT. It translates to CASSYSGGPADTQYF.

The table lists this clone with a few counts. The chain has TRBV5-1 and TRBJ1-1; TRBD1 matches 9 bases. Germline lookup yields CDR1 SGHRS and CDR2 YFSETQ. The CDR3 extends over 14 amino acids. The trim removed 4 bases at V and 3 bases at J, leaving 4 bases unmatched. The CDR3 protein is CASSADRGDTEAFF. For the CDR3, the DNA is TGCGCCAGCAGCGCGGACAGGGGCGACACTGAAGCTTTCTTT.

The chain employs TRBV5-1 and TRBJ1-6; 7 nucleotides line up with TRBD1. Germline CDR1 is SGHRS and CDR2 is YFSETQ. The trim removed 4 bases at V and 9 bases at J, leaving 10 bases unmatched. The CDR3 totals 15 residues. The CDR3 DNA sequence: TGCGCCAGCAGCACCCGGGACAGCCTCGGTTCACCCCTCCACTTT. As protein: CASSTRDSLGSPLHF.

This chain joins TRBV4-3 and TRBJ1-6, with 8 positions matching TRBD1. The CDR3 loop spans 17 amino acids. Germline loops: CDR1 LGHNA, CDR2 YSLEER. Germline trimming cut 0 bases from V and 10 bases from J; bases unmatched to any gene: 11. DNA for the CDR3: TGCGCCAGCAGCCAAGATCGGACAGGGAAAGCTAGCTCACCCCTCCACTTT. Translating it yields CASSQDRTGKASSPLHF.

J is TRBJ2-7 and V is TRBV29-1; the D gene is possibly TRBD2 (6 bases). Germline-derived CDR1 and CDR2 are SQVTM and ANQGSEA. Trimming took off 4 bases at V and 2 bases at J, with 12 bases between the two ends. The CDR3 spans 13 residues. The CDR3 spells CSVGGVTTYEQYF. The CDR3 region has the DNA TGCAGCGTTGGGGGGGTCACCACCTACGAGCAGTACTTC.

The count of this clone is one. This chain connects TRBV6-5 to TRBJ1-1; weak D call: TRBD1 (6 bases). The V end was cut by 7 bases, the J end by 1 base, with 13 bases between. The germline gives CDR1 MNHEY, CDR2 SVGAGI. The CDR3 extends over 14 amino acids. The CDR3 loop reads CASTFQGRNTEAFF. Here the CDR3 DNA reads TGTGCCAGCACCTTCCAGGGGCGGAACACTGAAGCTTTCTTT.

The rearrangement uses TRBV10-1 and TRBJ2-1; 7 nucleotides agree with TRBD1. CDR1 and CDR2 from the germline V gene are WNHNN and SYGVQD (reference sequence). V gave up 5 bases and J gave up 2 bases; unmatched junction bases: 3. The CDR3 extends over 14 amino acids. The CDR3 protein is CASSLQGPYNEQFF. CDR3 DNA: TGCGCCAGCAGTCTACAGGGGCCCTACAATGAGCAGTTCTTC.

The sample holds a few counts of this clone. The chain combines TRBV6-4 with TRBJ1-1, with TRBD1 matching over 7 bases. This CDR3 comprises 15 residues. Looked up from germline, CDR1 is MRHNA and CDR2 is SNTAGT. Trimming at V came to 6 bases and at J to 1 base, leaving 8 bases not matched to a gene. CDR3: CASRGTGTANTEAFF. The DNA of the CDR3 is TGTGCCAGCAGGGGAACCGGGACAGCGAACACTGAAGCTTTCTTT.

V and J are TRBV15 and TRBJ1-5, with a possible D match to TRBD1 (5 bases). V shed 2 bases and J shed 7 bases, with 15 bases lying between them. Germline lookup yields CDR1 LNHNV and CDR2 YYDKDF (reference sequence). CDR3 length: 15 residues. CDR3 nucleotides: TGTGCCACCAGCAGACACGGGACTCGGGAACAGCCCCAGCATTTT. Translating gives CATSRHGTREQPQHF. Drawing the rest from reference TRBV15 and TRBJ1-5, the complete variable domain is DAMVIQNPRYQVTQFGKPVTLSCSQTLNHNVMYWYQQKSSQAPKLLFHYYDKDFNNEADTPDNFQSRRPNTSFCFLDIRSPGLGDTAMYLCATSRHGTREQPQHFGDGTRLSIL.

This chain joins TRBV5-1 and TRBJ2-3; 11 bases match TRBD2. Trimming at V came to 4 bases and at J to 4 bases, leaving 5 bases not matched to a gene. CDR1 and CDR2 (germline): SGHRS, YFSETQ. The length of the CDR3 is 15 residues. CDR3 region: CASSLAGGAPDTQYF. The CDR3 region has the DNA TGCGCCAGCAGCCTAGCGGGAGGAGCGCCAGATACGCAGTATTTT.

This sequence joins TRBV15 and TRBJ2-5, with D possibly being TRBD2 (5 bases). The V gene lost 3 bases and the J gene lost 5 bases, with 7 bases spanning the gap. This CDR3 contains 12 residues. Germline V gene lookup returns CDR1 LNHNV and CDR2 YYDKDF (reference sequence). CDR3 in DNA: TGTGCCACCAGCAGGCGGGCTGAGACCCAGTACTTC. It translates to CATSRRAETQYF.

This chain joins TRBV19 and TRBJ2-6, with a weak D call TRBD1 (6 bases). Trimming stripped 10 bases from V and 0 bases from J, with 16 bases between. The V gene's germline CDR1 is LNHDA and CDR2 SQIVND (reference sequence). There are 16 residues in the CDR3. Written as DNA, the CDR3 is TGTGCCACGGGACAACGTTTTGTCTCTGGGGCCAACGTCCTGACTTTC. Protein product: CATGQRFVSGANVLTF.

The J gene is TRBJ2-1, the V gene TRBV7-3; a weak D match, TRBD2 (5 bases). This CDR3 is built from 14 residues. The V gene lost 3 bases and the J gene lost 5 bases, with 11 bases spanning the gap. Germline V gene lookup returns CDR1 SGHTA and CDR2 FQGTGA. The CDR3 sequence: CASSLSGGNNEQFF. The CDR3 coding sequence is TGTGCCAGCAGCTTGAGCGGAGGTAACAATGAGCAGTTCTTC.

Concerning this clone itself: The junction shows a germline mismatch at one end, possibly a read error. This chain joins TRBV14 and TRBJ2-2; D gene unclear. There are 15 residues in the CDR3. Germline lookup yields CDR1 SGHDN and CDR2 FVKESK. CDR3 region: CASSQVTLSTGELFF. DNA for the CDR3: TGTGCCAGCAGTCAAGTTACTCTATCAACCGGGGAGCTGTTTTTT.